The source of this T cell receptor beta chain is a study of shared clonotypes between healthy human individuals. HIV-negative, healthy adults without recent acute infections or vaccinations were the donors. Nashville, Tennessee was home to all donors, who were Caucasian adults. Memory CD4+ cells were the fraction left after CD45RA+ naive selection. Replicate PCRs for sorted subsets used around 200 ng DNA; this equaled tens of thousands of T cell genomes. The data were produced by immunoSEQ multiplex PCR, yet TCRdb's version contains in-frame clones alone and is incomplete. The sample yields around 1 million clones, 76% seen once. Trimming shortened V by 5 bases and J by 0 bases, and 4 bases separated the two germline ends. Per germline, CDR1 MDHEN and CDR2 SYDVKM. The CDR3 loop spans 12 amino acids.

The chain carries TRBV28 and TRBJ2-5; D is undetermined. Sequencing input: memory CD4+ T cells sorted from blood. Documented subset: CD45RA-negative fraction. This TCR came from a man younger than 35 in good health. CDR3 sequence: CASSPHQETQYF. DNA for the CDR3: TGTGCCAGCAGTCCCCACCAAGAGACCCAGTACTTC.